These 24 T cell receptor beta chains share one sample of origin, sequenced in a study of T-cell memory formation after mild COVID-19. TCRdb itself ran the 5' RACE reads through MiXCR, one entry per CDR3 protein. The table shows about 340,000 distinct CDR3 sequences, with over 13% occurring only once. Sequencing was done on a sample of PBMCs or a T cell subset sorted from them (not recorded which). Every receptor here comes from a young man who had mild COVID-19 (a few samples of this study predate the infection). Cell type and time point are not known.

J is TRBJ2-7 and V is TRBV5-1; D is perhaps TRBD2 (5 bases). In germline, CDR1 is SGHRS, CDR2 YFSETQ. Trimming cost V 4 bases and J 2 bases, with 16 bases left between them. The CDR3 contains 15 residues. The CDR3 coding sequence is TGCGCCAGCAGCCTGTCCCCGGGGTCCACCTACGAGCAGTACTTC. Translating gives CASSLSPGSTYEQYF. The full variable domain, its missing parts supplied by reference TRBV5-1 and TRBJ2-7, is KAGVTQTPRYLIKTRGQQVTLSCSPISGHRSVSWYQQTPGQGLQFLFEYFSETQRNKGNFPGRFSGRQFSNSRSEMNVSTLELGDSALYLCASSLSPGSTYEQYFGPGTRLTVT.

The chain couples TRBV12-3 or TRBV12-4 to TRBJ1-1; possible D gene TRBD1, 6 bases. The CDR3 spans 16 residues. The V gene lost 6 bases and the J gene lost 5 bases, with 22 bases spanning the gap. CDR3 coding DNA: TGTGCCAGCAGAGTTTCGGCCACGGGGCAGGGGACTGAAGCTTTCTTT. Amino acid sequence: CASRVSATGQGTEAFF.

This clonotype was counted a few times. The V gene is TRBV27, the J gene TRBJ2-1; D gene unclear. Germline-derived CDR1 and CDR2 are MNHEY and SMNVEV (reference sequence). V gave up 4 bases and J gave up 7 bases, with 11 bases separating them. CDR3 length equals 13 residues. In DNA form, the CDR3 reads TGTGCCAGCAGTTATGGTAGTCCGAATGAGCAGTTCTTC. Protein product: CASSYGSPNEQFF.

Only a few counts were recorded for this clonotype. CDR3 bases: TGTGCCAGCAGCTTAGAGACTAGCCGTCTCCTCTCCTACAATGAGCAGTTCTTC. It translates to CASSLETSRLLSYNEQFF. The chain joins TRBV7-3 to TRBJ2-1; 7 bases agree with TRBD2. The V gene's germline CDR1 is SGHTA and CDR2 FQGTGA. Germline trimming cut 2 bases from V and 0 bases from J; bases unmatched to any gene: 10. CDR3 length: 18 amino acids.

This clonotype has only a few counts. The chain recombines TRBV7-9 with TRBJ1-2; D is undetermined. Germline CDR1 reads SEHNR; CDR2 reads FQNEAQ (reference sequence). Trimming pared 5 bases from V and 6 bases from J, leaving 22 bases between. The CDR3 has 16 amino acids. DNA of the CDR3: TGTGCCAGCAGCACTTCCGTCGGACTCCCACGCGATGGCTACACCTTC. It specifies CASSTSVGLPRDGYTF.

The table lists this clonotype with many counts. This chain connects TRBV28 to TRBJ2-7; tentatively, D is TRBD2 (7 bases). The CDR3 is 14 amino acids. Trimming shortened V by 7 bases and J by 4 bases, and 17 bases separated the two germline ends. From germline, CDR1 is MDHEN and CDR2 SYDVKM. CDR3 amino acids: CASTMGGTPYEQYV. The DNA for the CDR3 is TGTGCCAGCACGATGGGAGGGACACCTTACGAGCAGTACGTC.

The V and J genes are TRBV2 and TRBJ1-5; possible D gene TRBD1, 6 bases. CDR1 SNHLY and CDR2 FYNNEI come from the germline V gene. Trimming took 6 bases from V and 2 from J, leaving 14 bases between them. The CDR3 covers 15 residues. The CDR3 DNA follows: TGTGCCAGCAGGGGACACCCTACGGGCAATCAGCCCCAGCATTTT. Protein product: CASRGHPTGNQPQHF.

This clonotype was recorded many times. The chain uses TRBV9 and TRBJ2-3, with 8 bases aligning to TRBD1. V shed 5 bases, J shed 0 bases, and the junction held 5 bases outside the gene matches. The length of the CDR3 is 15 residues. The germline V gene encodes CDR1 SGDLS and CDR2 YYNGEE. The CDR3 bases are TGTGCCAGCAGAAAGACAGGGGCCAGCACAGATACGCAGTATTTT. This translates into CASRKTGASTDTQYF.

The chain couples TRBV24-1 to TRBJ2-3; 9 nucleotides align to TRBD1. The CDR3 contains 15 residues. Trimming removed 3 bases from V and 4 bases from J; junction bases left unmatched: 4. Per germline, CDR1 KGHDR and CDR2 SFDVKD. CDR3 loop: CATSDPGQGSDTQYF. In nucleotides, the CDR3 is TGTGCCACCAGTGATCCGGGACAGGGATCAGATACGCAGTATTTT.

The chain's CDR3 is CASSPSGSSSYEQYF. CDR3 sequence (DNA): TGTGCCAGCAGTCCGAGCGGGTCGAGCTCCTACGAGCAGTACTTC. This chain connects TRBV7-9 to TRBJ2-7, with D tentatively TRBD2 (6 bases). The germline V gene encodes CDR1 SEHNR and CDR2 FQNEAQ (reference sequence). With 6 bases removed from V and 0 bases from J, the gap between germline ends came to 15 bases. The CDR3 covers 15 residues.

The sample holds many counts of this clonotype. The chain combines TRBV6-2 or TRBV6-3 with TRBJ1-5; D is ambiguous. Germline CDR1 reads MNHEY; CDR2 reads SVGEGT. The CDR3 runs to 18 residues. V lost 0 bases to trimming and J lost 2 bases, with 17 bases between them. CDR3 sequence reads: CASSYSRSRVIGNQPQHF. DNA of the CDR3: TGTGCCAGCAGTTACTCGAGGAGTAGGGTCATCGGCAATCAGCCCCAGCATTTT.

This clonotype was observed a few times. The chain couples TRBV12-3 or TRBV12-4 to TRBJ2-7, with a possible D match to TRBD2 (5 bases). This CDR3 is built from 15 residues. Trimming stripped 11 bases from V and 5 bases from J, with 25 bases between. The CDR3 sequence: CAAHPTGSRMNEQYF. The CDR3, as DNA: TGTGCCGCACACCCCACGGGGAGCAGAATGAACGAGCAGTACTTC.

This clonotype was seen more than once but under ten times. This chain joins TRBV4-1 and TRBJ1-5; 8 bases are shared with TRBD1. V lost 4 bases, J lost 5 bases, and 13 bases stayed unmatched. Germline V gene sequence: CDR1 MGHRA, CDR2 YSYEKL. The CDR3 runs to 17 residues. The CDR3, as DNA: TGCGCCAGCAGCCTAACGAACACCGGGACAGGCGATCAGCCCCAGCATTTT. This gives the protein CASSLTNTGTGDQPQHF.

This clonotype occurred a few times. This chain uses TRBV11-3 with TRBJ2-3, with a possible D match to TRBD2 (7 bases). V was trimmed by 3 bases and J by 3 bases, leaving 13 bases between them. Germline V gene data show CDR1 as SGHNT and CDR2 as YENEEA. The CDR3 loop spans 15 amino acids. As DNA, the CDR3 is TGTGCCAGCAGCTTGGGGGGGGCTGGAACAGATACGCAGTATTTT. It yields the protein CASSLGGAGTDTQYF.

A few counts support this clonotype. The CDR3 spells CASSSTGNYGYTF. The DNA for the CDR3 is TGTGCCAGCAGCTCCACAGGGAACTATGGCTACACCTTC. The chain couples TRBV11-2 to TRBJ1-2; D perhaps matches TRBD1 (6 bases). The CDR3 is 13 residues long. Germline CDR1 SGHAT, CDR2 FQNNGV. V lost 4 bases and J 2 bases, leaving 8 bases between the germline ends.

This clonotype appeared a few times. The chain joins TRBV6-6 to TRBJ1-3, with D perhaps matching TRBD1 (5 bases). CDR1 and CDR2 from the germline V gene are MNHNY and SVGAGI (reference sequence). The CDR3 loop spans 17 amino acids. Between the trimmed V and J ends, which lost 4 bases and 2 bases, there was a span of 18 bases. The CDR3 spells CASSFARQGVTGNTIYF. CDR3 nucleotides: TGTGCCAGCAGTTTCGCCAGGCAGGGAGTAACTGGAAACACCATATATTTT.

This chain links TRBV18 with TRBJ1-1; a weak D match, TRBD1 (5 bases). The CDR3 sequence is 14 residues long. V lost 2 bases and J 5 bases, leaving 12 bases between the germline ends. Germline lookup yields CDR1 KGHSH and CDR2 LQKENI. The CDR3 reads CASSPENGGTEAFF. The CDR3 coding sequence is TGTGCCAGCTCACCAGAAAACGGGGGTACTGAAGCTTTCTTT.

The chain joins TRBV9 to TRBJ1-5; the D is unclear. Germline V gene sequence: CDR1 SGDLS, CDR2 YYNGEE. The CDR3 is made up of 11 amino acids. V lost 8 bases to trimming and J lost 9 bases, with 12 bases between them. CDR3: CASSAGGPQHF. CDR3 nucleotides: TGTGCCAGTTCGGCCGGCGGGCCCCAGCATTTT.

This clonotype was detected only a few times. The J gene is TRBJ2-1, the V gene TRBV3-1; no definite D call. CDR1 and CDR2 (germline): LGHDT, YNNKEL (reference sequence). CDR3 length: 15 amino acids. Trimming left V 0 bases short and J 6 bases short, with 12 bases between. CDR3 nucleotides: TGTGCCAGCAGCCAAGATCTCGGACGGTCCAATGAGCAGTTCTTC. Protein product: CASSQDLGRSNEQFF.

The chain carries TRBV11-2 and TRBJ2-2; 7 bases match TRBD1. The CDR3 has 14 amino acids. Per germline, CDR1 SGHAT and CDR2 FQNNGV. V lost 6 bases to trimming and J lost 6 bases; unmatched junction nucleotides: 7. The CDR3 DNA follows: TGTGCCAGCAGGAGATTACAGGGGCCCGGGGAGCTGTTTTTT. The encoded protein is CASRRLQGPGELFF.

This clonotype was counted only a few times. The chain recombines TRBV6-5 with TRBJ1-3; D gene uncertain. This CDR3 has 13 amino acids. The germline V gene encodes CDR1 MNHEY and CDR2 SVGAGI. CDR3 sequence: CAAGDLFGNTIYF. The CDR3 DNA reads as TGTGCTGCAGGTGACCTCTTTGGAAACACCATATATTTT.

This clonotype was found a few times. The V and J genes are TRBV11-2 and TRBJ2-5; D is possibly TRBD2 (5 bases). CDR3 length: 14 amino acids. Germline V gene sequence: CDR1 SGHAT, CDR2 FQNNGV. V gave up 6 bases and J gave up 3 bases, with 14 bases separating them. CDR3: CASSDPAGKETQYF. The CDR3, as DNA: TGTGCCAGCAGTGACCCGGCGGGTAAAGAGACCCAGTACTTC. The full variable domain, in which reference TRBV11-2 and TRBJ2-5 provide the parts outside the CDR3, is EAGVAQSPRYKIIEKRQSVAFWCNPISGHATLYWYQQILGQGPKLLIQFQNNGVVDDSQLPKDRFSAERLKGVDSTLKIQPAKLEDSAVYLCASSDPAGKETQYFGPGTRLLVL.

This rearrangement joins TRBV23-1 to TRBJ2-7; tentative D call: TRBD1 (6 bases). TRBV23-1 is filed as an ORF, its function uncertain. This CDR3 contains 13 residues. The ends were cut back, 0 bases at V and 6 bases at J, with 9 bases in the middle. The CDR3 protein is CASSQSGGVEQYV. The CDR3 DNA reads TGCGCCAGCAGTCAATCAGGGGGTGTCGAGCAGTACGTC.

The chain recombines TRBV15 with TRBJ2-7; no clear D. CDR1 is LNHNV and CDR2 is YYDKDF in the germline V gene (reference sequence). The V gene lost 0 bases and the J gene lost 5 bases, with 8 bases spanning the gap. This CDR3 region has 13 residues. CDR3 residues: CATSRDLLNEQYF. Here the CDR3 DNA reads TGTGCCACCAGCAGAGATCTCTTGAACGAGCAGTACTTC.